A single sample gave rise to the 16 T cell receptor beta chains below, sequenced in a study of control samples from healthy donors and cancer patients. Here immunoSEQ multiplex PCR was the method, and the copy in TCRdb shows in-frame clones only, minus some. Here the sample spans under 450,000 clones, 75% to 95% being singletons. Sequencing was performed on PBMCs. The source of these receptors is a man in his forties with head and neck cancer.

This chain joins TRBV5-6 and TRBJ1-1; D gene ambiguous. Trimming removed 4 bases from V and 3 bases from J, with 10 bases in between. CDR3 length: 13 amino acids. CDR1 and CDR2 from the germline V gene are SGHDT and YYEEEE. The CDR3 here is CASSAGYDTEAFF. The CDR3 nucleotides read TGTGCCAGCAGCGCGGGGTACGACACTGAAGCTTTCTTT.

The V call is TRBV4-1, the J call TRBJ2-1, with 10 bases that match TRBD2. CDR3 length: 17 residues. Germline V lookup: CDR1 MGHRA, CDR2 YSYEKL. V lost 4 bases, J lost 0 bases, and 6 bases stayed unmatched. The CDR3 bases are TGCGCCAGCAGCCCTATACTAGCGGGAAGCTCCTACAATGAGCAGTTCTTC. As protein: CASSPILAGSSYNEQFF.

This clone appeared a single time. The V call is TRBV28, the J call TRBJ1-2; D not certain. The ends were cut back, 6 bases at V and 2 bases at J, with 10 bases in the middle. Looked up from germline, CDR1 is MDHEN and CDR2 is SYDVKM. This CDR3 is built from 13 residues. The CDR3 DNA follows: TGTGCCAGCAGAGGACCGTTAAACTATGGCTACACCTTC. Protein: CASRGPLNYGYTF.

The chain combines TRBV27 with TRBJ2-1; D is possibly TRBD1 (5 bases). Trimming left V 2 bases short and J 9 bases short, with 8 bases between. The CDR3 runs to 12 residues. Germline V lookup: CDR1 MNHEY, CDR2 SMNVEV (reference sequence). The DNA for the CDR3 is TGTGCCAGCAGTTTAATAGGGGTTGAGCAGTTCTTC. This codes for CASSLIGVEQFF.

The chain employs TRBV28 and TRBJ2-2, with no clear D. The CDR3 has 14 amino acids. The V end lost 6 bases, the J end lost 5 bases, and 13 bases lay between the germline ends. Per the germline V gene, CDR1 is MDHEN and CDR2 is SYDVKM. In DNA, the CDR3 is TGTGCCAGCAGGTCTTCAGGATTAACCGGGGAGCTGTTTTTT. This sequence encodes CASRSSGLTGELFF.

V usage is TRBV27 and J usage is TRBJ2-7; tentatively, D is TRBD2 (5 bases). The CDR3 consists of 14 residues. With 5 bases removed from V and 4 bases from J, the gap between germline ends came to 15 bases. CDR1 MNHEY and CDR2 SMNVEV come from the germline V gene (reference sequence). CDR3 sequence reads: CASSPMRVAYEQYF. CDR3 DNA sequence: TGTGCCAGCAGTCCCATGAGGGTTGCGTACGAGCAGTACTTC.

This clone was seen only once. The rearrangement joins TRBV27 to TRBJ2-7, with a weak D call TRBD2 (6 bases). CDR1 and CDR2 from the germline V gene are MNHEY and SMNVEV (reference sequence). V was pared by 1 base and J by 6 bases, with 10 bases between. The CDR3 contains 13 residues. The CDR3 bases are TGTGCCAGCAGTTTATTTCGGGAGTCCGAGCAGTACTTC. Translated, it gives CASSLFRESEQYF.

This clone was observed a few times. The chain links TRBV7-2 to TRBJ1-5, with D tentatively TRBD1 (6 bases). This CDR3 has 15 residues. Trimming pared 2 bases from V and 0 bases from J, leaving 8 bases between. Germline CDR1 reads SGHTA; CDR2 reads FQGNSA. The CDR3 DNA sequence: TGTGCCAGCAGCTTAAGGGGGAGTAGCAATCAGCCCCAGCATTTT. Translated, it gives CASSLRGSSNQPQHF.

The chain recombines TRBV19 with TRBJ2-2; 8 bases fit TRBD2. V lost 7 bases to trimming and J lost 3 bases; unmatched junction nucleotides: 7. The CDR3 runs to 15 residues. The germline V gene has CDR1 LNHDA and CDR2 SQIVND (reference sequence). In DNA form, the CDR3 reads TGTGCCAGTACCACACCGGGACTAGACACCGGGGAGCTGTTTTTT. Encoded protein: CASTTPGLDTGELFF.

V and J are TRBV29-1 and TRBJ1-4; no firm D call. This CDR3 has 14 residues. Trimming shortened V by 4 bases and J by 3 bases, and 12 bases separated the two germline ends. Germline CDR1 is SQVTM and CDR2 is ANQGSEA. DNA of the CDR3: TGCAGCGTTGGTCCGGGGTTATCTAATGAAAAACTGTTTTTT. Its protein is CSVGPGLSNEKLFF.

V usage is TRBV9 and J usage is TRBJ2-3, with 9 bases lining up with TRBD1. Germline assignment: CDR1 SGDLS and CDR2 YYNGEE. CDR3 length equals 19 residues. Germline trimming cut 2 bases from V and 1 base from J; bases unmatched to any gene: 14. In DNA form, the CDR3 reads TGTGCCAGCAGCGTCACACCGGGACAGGGCTTAACTGGCACAGATACGCAGTATTTT. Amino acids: CASSVTPGQGLTGTDTQYF. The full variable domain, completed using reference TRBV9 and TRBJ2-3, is DSGVTQTPKHLITATGQRVTLRCSPRSGDLSVYWYQQSLDQGLQFLIQYYNGEERAKGNILERFSAQQFPDLHSELNLSSLELGDSALYFCASSVTPGQGLTGTDTQYFGPGTRLTVL.

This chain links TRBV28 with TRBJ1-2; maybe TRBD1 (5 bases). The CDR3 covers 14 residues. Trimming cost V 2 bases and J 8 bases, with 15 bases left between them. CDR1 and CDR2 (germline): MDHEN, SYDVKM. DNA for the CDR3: TGTGCCAGCAGTTTAAGGAACTCTCGGGGCGGCTACACCTTC. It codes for CASSLRNSRGGYTF.

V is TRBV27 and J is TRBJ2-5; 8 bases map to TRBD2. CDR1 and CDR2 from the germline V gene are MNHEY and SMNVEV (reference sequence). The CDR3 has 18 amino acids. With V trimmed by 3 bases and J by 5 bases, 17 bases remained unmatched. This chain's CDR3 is CASSFHRLTSANQETQYF. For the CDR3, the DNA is TGTGCCAGCAGTTTCCACCGCCTGACTAGCGCGAATCAGGAGACCCAGTACTTC.

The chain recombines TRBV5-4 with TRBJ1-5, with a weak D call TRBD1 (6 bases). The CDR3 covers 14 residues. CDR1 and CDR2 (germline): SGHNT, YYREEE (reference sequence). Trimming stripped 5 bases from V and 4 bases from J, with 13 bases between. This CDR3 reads CASSQDSQNQPQHF. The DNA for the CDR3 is TGTGCCAGCAGTCAGGACAGTCAAAATCAGCCCCAGCATTTT.

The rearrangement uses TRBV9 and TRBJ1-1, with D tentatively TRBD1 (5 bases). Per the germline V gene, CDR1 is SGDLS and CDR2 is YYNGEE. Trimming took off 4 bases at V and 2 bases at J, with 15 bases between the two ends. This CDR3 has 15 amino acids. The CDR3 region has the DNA TGTGCCAGCAGCCTCCACTGGCAGGGCAACACTGAAGCTTTCTTT. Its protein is CASSLHWQGNTEAFF.

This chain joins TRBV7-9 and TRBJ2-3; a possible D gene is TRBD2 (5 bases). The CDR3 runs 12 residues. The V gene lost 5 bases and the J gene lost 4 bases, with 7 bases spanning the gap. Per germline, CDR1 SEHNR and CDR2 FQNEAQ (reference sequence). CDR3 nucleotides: TGTGCCAGCAGCCCGAGGGCAGATACGCAGTATTTT. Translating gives CASSPRADTQYF.